The following is a T cell receptor (beta chain) sequence with its context. Its target is not known. This sample stems from a study of T cell responses to AZD1222 COVID-19 vaccine. Study-wide findings and caveats: Donor demographics were predominantly white British with a female majority; clonal diversity may be underestimated. Spike was spanned by vaccine-associated CD4 TCRs, with dominance at 160-218 and 743-854.

The repertoire was sequenced with immunoSEQ multiplex PCR; TCRdb's copy has only in-frame clones and lacks some. The sample records 200,000 or so clones, 85% to 95% being singletons. The V gene lost 4 bases and the J gene lost 5 bases, with 14 bases spanning the gap. The CDR3 spans 14 residues. Germline CDR1 SNHLY, CDR2 FYNNEI. The rearrangement links TRBV2 to TRBJ1-2, with TRBD1 as a possible D gene (6 bases). The sequencing used peripheral blood, collected 28 days after the second AZD1222 dose. The source of this sequence is an adult who received the AZD1222 COVID-19 vaccine. CDR3 coding DNA: TGTGCCAGCAGTGCACAGGGCCTGGGATATGGCTACACCTTC. Protein sequence: CASSAQGLGYGYTF. Full variable domain (outside the CDR3, taken from reference TRBV2 and TRBJ1-2): EPEVTQTPSHQVTQMGQEVILRCVPISNHLYFYWYRQILGQKVEFLVSFYNNEISEKSEIFDDQFSVERPDGSNFTLKIRSTKLEDSAMYFCASSAQGLGYGYTFGSGTRLTVV.